These 22 T cell receptor beta chains came from one sample sequenced in a study of T-cell reconstitution after alpha-beta-depleted transplantation in children listed by TCRdb under 2016. The library was obtained by PCR. Sequencing used an Illumina HiSeq 2500. To normalize quantification of the TCRbeta repertoire, the TCR libraries were built with molecular barcoding that relied on unique molecular identifiers. Using fastp trimming at Q25 and MiXCR clonotype assembly, TCRdb reanalyzed the public sequencing data and kept in-frame beta chains. Rows matching on CDR3 protein sequence are summarized as one entry with the most common DNA and genes. The sample data list 360,000 or so distinct CDR3 sequences, and approximately 20% of these were observed just once. Of the sample, 3.5% to 4% falls within the top ten clones. Sample: PBMCs from the stem cell graft donor, taken from the stem cell graft. These receptors were taken from a human donor who donated a stem cell graft to a child with acute myeloid leukemia.

CDR3 sequence: CASSSPTGQIYEQYF. CDR3 bases: TGTGCCAGCAGCTCTCCCACGGGACAGATCTACGAGCAGTACTTC. The chain links TRBV7-9 to TRBJ2-7; 7 bases align to TRBD1. Germline V gene sequence: CDR1 SEHNR, CDR2 FQNEAQ (reference sequence). J lost 3 bases, V lost 4 bases, and 9 bases had no gene match. This CDR3 has 15 amino acids.

V and J are TRBV12-3 or TRBV12-4 and TRBJ1-1; D is uncertain. V was pared by 6 bases and J by 1 base, with 15 bases between. The CDR3 consists of 15 residues. The CDR3 nucleotides are TGTGCCAGCAGCCAAGTGTTTGGGAGGAACACTGAAGCTTTCTTT. Protein: CASSQVFGRNTEAFF.

This clonotype was picked up many times. The genes are TRBV9 and TRBJ2-5, with a weak D call TRBD2 (5 bases). This CDR3 spans 13 amino acids. With 0 bases removed from V and 5 bases from J, the gap between germline ends came to 8 bases. Germline CDR1 SGDLS, CDR2 YYNGEE. CDR3 bases: TGTGCCAGCAGCGTAGAAGGGAGTGAGACCCAGTACTTC. Encoded protein: CASSVEGSETQYF. The full variable domain, in which reference TRBV9 and TRBJ2-5 provide the parts outside the CDR3, is DSGVTQTPKHLITATGQRVTLRCSPRSGDLSVYWYQQSLDQGLQFLIQYYNGEERAKGNILERFSAQQFPDLHSELNLSSLELGDSALYFCASSVEGSETQYFGPGTRLLVL.

The genes are TRBV10-3 and TRBJ2-4; D perhaps matches TRBD1 (5 bases). The V gene's germline CDR1 is ENHRY and CDR2 SYGVKD. The length of the CDR3 is 18 residues. Deletions cut 0 bases from V and 3 bases from J, with 18 bases between. CDR3 bases: TGTGCCATCAGTGAGTCAGGGGCGGACCAAGCCCGCAAAAACATTCAGTACTTC. This sequence encodes CAISESGADQARKNIQYF.

The gene calls are TRBV20-1 and TRBJ2-1; 10 bases match TRBD2. The CDR3 extends over 17 amino acids. J gave up 3 bases and V 1 base, and 9 bases lay outside the gene matches. The germline V gene encodes CDR1 DFQATT and CDR2 SNEGSKA (reference sequence). Here the CDR3 DNA reads TGCAGTGCTAGAGCGGAGGGACTAGCGCCCCACTACAATGAGCAGTTCTTC. Its translation is CSARAEGLAPHYNEQFF.

CDR3 sequence reads: CASSPDISNQPQHF. DNA for the CDR3: TGTGCCAGCAGTCCCGACATTTCCAATCAGCCCCAGCATTTT. This chain connects TRBV27 to TRBJ1-5; D unclear. With 5 bases removed from V and 3 bases from J, the gap between germline ends came to 11 bases. Germline loops: CDR1 MNHEY, CDR2 SMNVEV (reference sequence). The CDR3 is made up of 14 amino acids.

The V call is TRBV7-8, the J call TRBJ2-5, with TRBD1 matching over 7 bases. Germline loops: CDR1 SGHVS, CDR2 FQNEAQ. J lost 5 bases, V lost 5 bases, and 11 bases had no gene match. This CDR3 contains 15 residues. The CDR3 DNA sequence: TGTGCCAGCAGCGGTACAGGGGCGAGGAAGGAGACCCAGTACTTC. This codes for CASSGTGARKETQYF.

The rearrangement links TRBV5-1 to TRBJ2-1, with TRBD2 as a possible D gene (5 bases). Germline CDR1 reads SGHRS; CDR2 reads YFSETQ. V was clipped by 4 bases and J by 15 bases, with 20 bases between them. CDR3 length equals 13 residues. CDR3 bases: TGCGCCAGCAGCGCGCAAGCGGCCCTAAAGGGGTTCTTC. Encoded protein: CASSAQAALKGFF.

The table lists this clonotype with a few counts. J is TRBJ2-7 and V is TRBV4-3; D is undetermined. This CDR3 comprises 16 residues. The germline gives CDR1 LGHNA, CDR2 YSLEER. V gave up 0 bases and J gave up 3 bases, with 15 bases separating them. The CDR3, as DNA: TGCGCCAGCAGCCAAGAGCTCTCTCGATGGGGCTACGAGCAGTACTTC. Encoded protein: CASSQELSRWGYEQYF.

The chain employs TRBV27 and TRBJ2-1; the match to TRBD2 covers 11 bases. CDR3 length equals 12 residues. CDR1 and CDR2 (germline): MNHEY, SMNVEV (reference sequence). With 6 bases clipped from V and 15 bases from J, the junction kept 7 bases outside the gene matches. DNA of the CDR3: TGTGCCAGCAGCCAACTAGCGGGAGATCGGTTCTTC. As protein: CASSQLAGDRFF.

V is TRBV15 and J is TRBJ2-7, with TRBD1 identical over 7 bases. Germline CDR1 reads LNHNV; CDR2 reads YYDKDF (reference sequence). CDR3 size: 12 residues. V dropped 8 bases and J dropped 5; count of bases not matched to a gene: 6. CDR3 DNA: TGTGCCACCGGGGGACAGAGAAACGAGCAGTACTTC. As protein: CATGGQRNEQYF.

The V and J genes are TRBV10-2 and TRBJ1-1, with a tentative D call TRBD1 (6 bases). CDR3 length: 13 amino acids. Per germline, CDR1 WSHSY and CDR2 SAAADI. Trimming pared 8 bases from V and 5 bases from J, leaving 15 bases between. CDR3 residues: CASGPQGKTEAFF. The CDR3 nucleotides read TGCGCCAGCGGACCACAGGGAAAGACTGAAGCTTTCTTT.

Many counts were recorded for this clonotype. The rearrangement links TRBV18 to TRBJ2-7, with D perhaps being TRBD1 or TRBD2 (5 bases each). CDR3 size: 14 residues. V dropped 4 bases and J dropped 1 base, with 11 bases sitting between them. CDR1 KGHSH and CDR2 LQKENI come from the germline V gene. The CDR3 here is CASSRGARSYEQYF. In nucleotides, the CDR3 is TGTGCCAGCTCACGAGGGGCACGGTCCTACGAGCAGTACTTC. The entire variable domain, with the rest obtained from reference TRBV18 and TRBJ2-7, is as follows: NAGVMQNPRHLVRRRGQEARLRCSPMKGHSHVYWYRQLPEEGLKFMVYLQKENIIDESGMPKERFSAEFPKEGPSILRIQQVVRGDSAAYFCASSRGARSYEQYFGPGTRLTVT.

The gene calls are TRBV9 and TRBJ2-7, with TRBD1 matching 8 bases. Germline trimming cut 3 bases from V and 5 bases from J; bases unmatched to any gene: 7. Germline CDR1 SGDLS, CDR2 YYNGEE. CDR3 size: 14 residues. Here the CDR3 reads CASSGTGTGDEQYF. Written as DNA, the CDR3 is TGTGCCAGCAGCGGTACCGGGACAGGAGACGAGCAGTACTTC.

V is TRBV12-3 or TRBV12-4 and J is TRBJ2-2; 8 nucleotides match TRBD1. V lost 10 bases and J lost 5; bases outside the gene matches: 6. CDR3 length equals 13 residues. This CDR3 is CATMRDRTGELFF. The CDR3 DNA follows: TGTGCCACTATGAGGGACAGGACCGGGGAGCTGTTTTTT.

This clonotype was seen many times. The V call is TRBV5-5, the J call TRBJ1-1; D gene unclear. The CDR3 length is 13 residues. Trimming pared 2 bases from V and 0 bases from J, leaving 5 bases between. In germline, CDR1 is SGHKS, CDR2 YYEKEE (reference sequence). CDR3 protein: CASSFSVNTEAFF. DNA of the CDR3: TGTGCCAGCAGCTTTTCCGTGAACACTGAAGCTTTCTTT.

Many counts were recorded for this clonotype. This rearrangement joins TRBV7-2 to TRBJ2-7; maybe TRBD1 (6 bases). The V end lost 5 bases, the J end lost 4 bases, and 12 bases lay between the germline ends. The CDR3 is 13 residues long. The germline CDR1 and CDR2 sequences are SGHTA and FQGNSA. The CDR3 protein is CASSPQTGYEQYF. The CDR3 DNA sequence: TGTGCCAGCAGCCCACAAACAGGGTACGAGCAGTACTTC.

This clonotype has at least ten counts. The chain carries TRBV19 and TRBJ2-1, with TRBD1 matching over 10 bases. This CDR3 is 16 amino acids long. The germline gives CDR1 LNHDA, CDR2 SQIVND (reference sequence). V was pared by 3 bases and J by 7 bases, with 9 bases of the junction left unmatched. CDR3 nucleotides: TGTGCCAGTAGTATTCTGGGACAGGGGTGGGTGAATGAGCAGTTCTTC. Encoded protein: CASSILGQGWVNEQFF.

The CDR3 protein is CASSKLLRTNEKLFF. In DNA form, the CDR3 reads TGTGCCAGCAGCAAACTCCTAAGGACAAATGAAAAACTGTTTTTT. The rearrangement joins TRBV21-1 to TRBJ1-4. TRBV21-1 is a pseudogene locus. The length of the CDR3 is 15 residues.

V usage is TRBV20-1 and J usage is TRBJ1-2; TRBD1 might be the D (5 bases). V was clipped by 3 bases and J by 3 bases, with 14 bases between them. Germline values: CDR1 DFQATT, CDR2 SNEGSKA (reference sequence). The CDR3 is made up of 14 amino acids. CDR3 sequence (DNA): TGCAGTGCTAGCGACAGTAGAATCCACTATGGCTACACCTTC. This sequence encodes CSASDSRIHYGYTF.

The chain couples TRBV29-1 to TRBJ1-1; D is perhaps TRBD1 (6 bases). Per germline, CDR1 SQVTM and CDR2 ANQGSEA. CDR3 length: 14 residues. Trimming cost V 2 bases and J 1 base, with 11 bases left between them. This chain's CDR3 is CSVEPDRRNTEAFF. In DNA, the CDR3 is TGCAGCGTTGAACCCGACAGGAGGAACACTGAAGCTTTCTTT.

Only a few counts were recorded for this clonotype. This sequence joins TRBV25-1 and TRBJ2-5; TRBD2 matches 14 bases. Trimming at V came to 6 bases and at J to 3 bases, leaving 9 bases not matched to a gene. The CDR3 sequence is 17 residues long. In germline, CDR1 is MGHDK, CDR2 SYGVNS. DNA of the CDR3: TGTGCCAGCAGCCCCAGCGGACTAGCGGGAGGAAAAGAGACCCAGTACTTC. This sequence encodes CASSPSGLAGGKETQYF. Full variable domain (missing parts from reference TRBV25-1 and TRBJ2-5): EADIYQTPRYLVIGTGKKITLECSQTMGHDKMYWYQQDPGMELHLIHYSYGVNSTEKGDLSSESTVSRIRTEHFPLTLESARPSHTSQYLCASSPSGLAGGKETQYFGPGTRLLVL.